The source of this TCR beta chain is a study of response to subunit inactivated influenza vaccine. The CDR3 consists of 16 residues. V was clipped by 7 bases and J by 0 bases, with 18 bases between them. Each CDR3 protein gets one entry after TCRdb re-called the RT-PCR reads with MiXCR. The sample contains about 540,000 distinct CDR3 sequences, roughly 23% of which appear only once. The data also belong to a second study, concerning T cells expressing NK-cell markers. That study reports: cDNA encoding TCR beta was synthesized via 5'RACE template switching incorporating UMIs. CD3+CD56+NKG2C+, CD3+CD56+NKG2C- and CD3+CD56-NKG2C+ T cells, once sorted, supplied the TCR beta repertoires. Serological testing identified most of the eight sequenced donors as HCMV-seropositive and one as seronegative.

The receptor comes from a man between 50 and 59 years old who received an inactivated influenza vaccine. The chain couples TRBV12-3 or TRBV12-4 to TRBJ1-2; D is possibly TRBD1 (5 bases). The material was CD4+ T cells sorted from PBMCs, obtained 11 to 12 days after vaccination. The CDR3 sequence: CASTDQGLAANYGYTF. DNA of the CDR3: TGTGCCAGCACCGATCAGGGTCTGGCAGCTAACTATGGCTACACCTTC.